The entry below describes one T cell receptor beta chain. In this sample, this clone turned up a few times. Its antigen specificity is not known. No qualities accompany the bases; no much larger clone lies one base away. The data were taken from a study of shared clonotypes between healthy human individuals (dated by TCRdb to 2018 to 2021). Turning to the overall study: The cohort included a few men and two women between 18 and 49 years of age. Per donor, three plates each were used for CD4 naive and CD4 memory, two for CD8 naive, and one for CD8 memory. Blood TCR repertoires of five healthy adults were deeply sequenced to estimate repertoire size and the extent of clonotype sharing between individuals. To increase sequencing depth and limit assay-specific biases, different laboratories used diverse techniques to prepare libraries and sequence TCR repertoires. Per donor, leukapheresis produced somewhere between about 0.94 and 9.5 billion PBMCs. The research as a whole found: Rarefaction of sorted-subset datasets indicated incomplete sequencing despite the large sequencing depth. Pairwise subsampling indicated that sequencing depth was expected to affect the degree of clonotype sharing among donors. About 5% of naive CD4, 3% to 4% of naive CD8, about 2.1% of memory CD4, and roughly 0.4% of memory CD8 clonotypes were shared across a handful of donors. Clonotypes shared by all four sorted-subset donors showed higher generation probabilities than non-shared clonotypes. Larger estimated clonotype richness was generally found for naive subsets than for memory subsets. The small number of donors limited the genetic and exposure-history diversity represented. Sampling was limited to blood, and TCR repertoires in tissue likely differ from TCR repertoires in blood.

The trim is 4 bases for V and 6 bases for J, with a gap of 10 bases between the germline ends. The CDR3 spans 13 residues, from the cysteine through the phenylalanine. Only the CDR3 DNA is retained, 39 bases long and in frame from the first base. The germline V gene (reference sequence) specifies MNHEY as CDR1 and SMNVEV as CDR2. CD8 naive samples consisted of CD45RO-negative cells that were positively selected for CCR7, yielding a CD45RA+CCR7+ population without TemRA cells. Healthy HIV-negative adults with no recently reported acute infections or vaccinations were included as donors. Every donor was a Caucasian adult living in Nashville, Tennessee, USA. Blood was collected by leukapheresis, and PBMCs were isolated by Ficoll-Histopaque density gradient centrifugation and then cryopreserved in liquid nitrogen vapor phase. Analytical flow cytometry was used to check the purity and quantity of every magnetically sorted T cell population. Genomic DNA was isolated from every sorted fraction and measured by UV absorbance on a Nanodrop 2000c.

TCR CDR3 regions were amplified from genomic DNA by multiplex PCR using the deep immunoSEQ assay. Extracted genomic DNA from each cell subset was distributed evenly across all wells of several immunoSEQ 96-well plates, and each plate was treated as a replicate. Each replicate PCR for sorted subsets received about 0.2 ug genomic DNA, equal to 28,000 or so T cell genomes. Purified libraries were measured with a Qubit 3.0 fluorometer, size-checked on a Bioanalyzer 2100, and measured again with the KAPA Library Quantification kit. Every immunoSEQ 96-well plate was sequenced on a separate single-read 150-cycle Illumina NextSeq 550 flow cell. As for how the authors treated the data: Because the immunoSEQ output included only junctional sequences and no quality scores, the filtering could not be the same as the filtering used for full-length reads. Sequences were annotated with PyIR, a Python wrapper for IgBLAST v1.9, and V/J genes and CDR3 were assigned using IMGT germline references. Reads were filtered out if the reads had weak V/J assignments (E-value above 1e-6), no CDR3, stop codons, out-of-frame junctions, or ambiguous translated residues. A V3J clonotype was defined by an identical inferred V gene, J gene, and CDR3 amino acid sequence. The percentage overlap between two repertoires was calculated by dividing the number of shared unique clonotypes by the size of the smaller repertoire. Repertoire richness was assessed with RTK rarefaction, the Chao1 estimator, and Recon v2.1 estimates of unobserved clonotypes. Generation probabilities were computed with OLGA for all TCRbeta clonotypes obtained by the gDNA method from a few donors. TCRdb carries this immuneACCESS record with in-frame sequences only. Its versions omit some clonotypes, under half of them owing to an unresolved V gene in the studies checked, with the rest unexplained. The V and J calls and the clone size are those of that table, but D and trimming were determined from the DNA. Across this sample there are some 2.1 million clones, with about 94% seen only once. The ten top clones hold about 1.7% of the sample.

The source is a man in his late teens or twenties in good health. Some clones in this sample may be carry-over from other donors' samples. Recombination joined TRBV27 with TRBJ1-5; TRBD1 is a possible D gene, resting on 6 matching bases. Sequencing was done on a sample of naive CD8+ T cells from PBMCs. The meaning of the sample's cell subset or site label: CD45RA+CCR7+. The nucleotide sequence is given as TGTGCCAGCAGTTCCGGGGGCGGTCAGCCCCAGCATTTT. This yields the protein CASSSGGGQPQHF.